The T cell receptor (beta chain) described here comes from a study of molecular identifiers for immune sequencing clone quantification. Study-level findings and limits: Same-barcode identical TCR molecules could make highly expanded clones look smaller than they are. Clones with over 20 RNA copies captured over 99% of effector molecules but under 1% of naive ones.

Libraries used 20,000 to 1,000,000 sorted naive CD8 T cells and 10%, 30% or 50% RNA input. In TCRdb, the PCR reads were re-called with MiXCR into one record per CDR3 protein. The sample has some 680,000 distinct CDR3 sequences, 25% seen once. This clonotype showed up just a few times. What it binds is unknown. The receptor comes from a human donor in good health. Some libraries in this study had Jurkat cell RNA spiked in. The sequencing sample was made of naive CD8+ T cells from blood, with Jurkat cell RNA spiked in. The subset here: FACS-sorted CD8+CD4-CCR7+CD45RA+ naive T cells.

CDR3 sequence reads: CASSQIGLAGGRRETQYF. The CDR3 DNA sequence: TGTGCCAGCAGCCAAATTGGCCTAGCGGGAGGGCGAAGGGAGACCCAGTACTTC. The chain links TRBV14 to TRBJ2-5; TRBD2 matches 12 bases. The CDR3 runs to 18 residues. The trim removed 2 bases at V and 5 bases at J, leaving 12 bases unmatched. Germline CDR1 is SGHDN and CDR2 is FVKESK.